This T cell receptor beta chain was documented in a study of molecular identifiers for immune sequencing clone quantification. The overall study: Naive CD8 RNA (about 19,000 or 110,000 cells) was divided into five aliquots, with four sequenced.

Study-level findings and limits: Clone sizes could be underestimated for highly expanded clones when identical TCR molecules share a barcode.

The CDR3 has 16 amino acids. Germline trimming cut 4 bases from V and 4 bases from J; bases unmatched to any gene: 7. The germline gives CDR1 SGHNT, CDR2 YENEEA. The use of previously described methods and listed TCR primers produced the bulk TCR libraries. TCRdb redid the calling of the PCR reads with MiXCR, one entry per CDR3 protein. The sample carries some 590,000 distinct CDR3 sequences, about 25% recorded once. This clonotype was seen repeatedly, ten times or more. Its target is not known. Sorting isolated naive CD8 T cells as CD8+CD4-CCR7+CD45RA+ events. V usage is TRBV11-3 and J usage is TRBJ2-2; 9 bases map to TRBD1. What was sequenced was naive CD8+ T cells from blood, with Jurkat cell RNA spiked in. As for subset: FACS-sorted CD8+CD4-CCR7+CD45RA+ naive T cells. The source of this sequence is a human donor in good health. Some libraries in this study had Jurkat cell RNA spiked in. CDR3 sequence (DNA): TGTGCCAGCAGCTACTTGGGACAGGGACTCACCGGGGAGCTGTTTTTT. Protein: CASSYLGQGLTGELFF.